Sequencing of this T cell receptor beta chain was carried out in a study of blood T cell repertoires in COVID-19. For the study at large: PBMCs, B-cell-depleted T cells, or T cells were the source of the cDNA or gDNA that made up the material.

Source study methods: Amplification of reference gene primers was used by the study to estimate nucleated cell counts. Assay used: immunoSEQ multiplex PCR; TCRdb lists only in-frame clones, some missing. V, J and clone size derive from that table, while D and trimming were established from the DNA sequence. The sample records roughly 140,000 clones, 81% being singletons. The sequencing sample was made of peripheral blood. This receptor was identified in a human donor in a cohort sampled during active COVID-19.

The CDR3 loop reads CASSWTSGTYNEQFF. DNA for the CDR3: TGTGCCAGTAGTTGGACTAGCGGAACTTACAATGAGCAGTTCTTC. The rearrangement links TRBV19 to TRBJ2-1; TRBD2 matches at 10 bases. Germline V CDR1 and CDR2: LNHDA, SQIVND (reference sequence). The CDR3 sequence is 15 residues long. The J segment lost 4 bases and the V segment lost 5 bases, leaving 5 bases of the junction unmatched.